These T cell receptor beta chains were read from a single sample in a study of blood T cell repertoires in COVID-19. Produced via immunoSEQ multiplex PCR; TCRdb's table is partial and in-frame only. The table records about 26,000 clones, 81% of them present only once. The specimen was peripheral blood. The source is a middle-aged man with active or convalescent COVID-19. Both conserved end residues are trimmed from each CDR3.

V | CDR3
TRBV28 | ASSDTNYGYT
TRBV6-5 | ASSYGTGGENTEAF
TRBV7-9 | ASSDIGPRTGSTDTQY
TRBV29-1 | SVVSGGPQTQY
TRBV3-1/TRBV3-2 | ASSLLAGAGEQY
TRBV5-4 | ASSFGLAGSETQY
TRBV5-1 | ASSWRTGNGGELF
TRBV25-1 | ASTKDRSEYEQY
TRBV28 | ASGAVRFQPQH
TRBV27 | ASSLSTGISGETQY
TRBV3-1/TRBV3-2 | ASSHGIGGSGGAGTQY
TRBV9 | ASSYGTGSSEQY
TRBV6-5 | ASSYGGATTREQY
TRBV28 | ASSFPTGGNEKLF
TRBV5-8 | ASSLADSRVFMPQH
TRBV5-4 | ASSLTEQGYGYT
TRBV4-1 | ASSQDTSGDYNEQF
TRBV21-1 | ASSGGLALKETQY
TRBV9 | ASSGGPTDTQY
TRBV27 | ASSTGTGPNTGELF
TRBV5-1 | ASSSTGKLF
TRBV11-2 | ASRFAGGLTYEQY
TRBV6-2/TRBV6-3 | ASSYSTRPYNEQF
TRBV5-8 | ASSPGRGPSYEQY
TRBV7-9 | ASSLGLPPNYGYT
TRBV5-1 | ASSLQGGGNQPQH
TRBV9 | ASSAGDRSSYNSPLH
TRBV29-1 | SALSGQGIGGYT
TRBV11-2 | ASSPIADSYEQY
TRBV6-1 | ASSESGGQDGYT
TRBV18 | ASSPGQGSTQY
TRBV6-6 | ASSYRDEQF
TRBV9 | ASSPSGGASSGNTIY
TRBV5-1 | ASSLVYSWTGGGEQY
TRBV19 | ASSIRTGGNEQF
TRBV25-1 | ASSDREADTQY
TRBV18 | ASSPTGPGETQY
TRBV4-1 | ASSQVRTGGYEQY
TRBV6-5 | ASSRVAGAEEQY
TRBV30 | AWNRDRIRSF
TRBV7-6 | ASSLVGGFNSPLH
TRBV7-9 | ASSSSTSGETAEQF
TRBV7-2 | ASSRDRDEAF
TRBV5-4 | ASSSGDSSYEQY
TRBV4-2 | ASSPNLSGGADTGELF
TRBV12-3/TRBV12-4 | ASSIFNQPQH
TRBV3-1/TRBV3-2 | ASSQDPSEETQY
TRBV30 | AWRRFYGTSGRSSYNEQF
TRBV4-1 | ASSQDGTGANEQF
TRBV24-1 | ATSAAGTSIGTQY
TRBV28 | ASSSRTSGSWYIQY
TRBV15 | ATSRQGAVFAEKLF
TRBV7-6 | ASSLEGQGAGEQY
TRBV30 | AWSRTLTGDSGNTIY
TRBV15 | ATSRNAPRGFRDRGFFT
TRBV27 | ASKHGSPLYGYT
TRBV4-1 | ASSQEWSGQVYEQY
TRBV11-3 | ASSSGQSNTGELF
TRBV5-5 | ASSSRGAPETQY
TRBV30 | AWGTGGMYEQY